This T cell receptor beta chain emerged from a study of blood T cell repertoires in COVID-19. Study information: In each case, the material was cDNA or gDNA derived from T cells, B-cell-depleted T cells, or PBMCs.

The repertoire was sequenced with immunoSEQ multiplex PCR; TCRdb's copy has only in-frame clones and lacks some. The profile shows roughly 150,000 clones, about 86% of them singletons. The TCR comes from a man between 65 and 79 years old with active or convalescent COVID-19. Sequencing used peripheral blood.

The CDR3 loop is CASSPGQFSNQPQHF. The CDR3 DNA reads as TGTGCCAGCTCACCAGGGCAATTTAGCAATCAGCCCCAGCATTTT. The V and J genes are TRBV18 and TRBJ1-5; D gene unclear. V was cut by 2 bases and J by 0 bases, with 8 bases left in between. The CDR3 consists of 15 residues. Germline V gene sequence: CDR1 KGHSH, CDR2 LQKENI.